The present TCR beta chain was sequenced within a study of cytomegalovirus exposure and HLA in healthy donors. Overall study results and limits: Among the most significant clusters, several appeared linked to common viral pathogens in a later analysis.

The primer mix had 60 Vbeta and 13 Jbeta primers. Clones were sequenced by immunoSEQ multiplex PCR, and TCRdb holds only the in-frame ones, with some missing. This table has 90,000 to 100,000 clones, under 80% appearing once. Worth noting for this clone: The antigen is unknown.

Trimming took 4 bases from V and 0 from J, leaving 13 bases between them. Germline V gene sequence: CDR1 SGHRS, CDR2 YFSETQ. This CDR3 region has 16 residues. This clonotype was obtained from a middle-aged man in good health and CMV-seronegative. The genes are TRBV5-1 and TRBJ2-2; D is possibly TRBD2 (6 bases). Sequencing used PBMCs. The CDR3, as DNA: TGCGCCAGCAGCAAGGGGAGGACGACGAACACCGGGGAGCTGTTTTTT. Its translation is CASSKGRTTNTGELFF.